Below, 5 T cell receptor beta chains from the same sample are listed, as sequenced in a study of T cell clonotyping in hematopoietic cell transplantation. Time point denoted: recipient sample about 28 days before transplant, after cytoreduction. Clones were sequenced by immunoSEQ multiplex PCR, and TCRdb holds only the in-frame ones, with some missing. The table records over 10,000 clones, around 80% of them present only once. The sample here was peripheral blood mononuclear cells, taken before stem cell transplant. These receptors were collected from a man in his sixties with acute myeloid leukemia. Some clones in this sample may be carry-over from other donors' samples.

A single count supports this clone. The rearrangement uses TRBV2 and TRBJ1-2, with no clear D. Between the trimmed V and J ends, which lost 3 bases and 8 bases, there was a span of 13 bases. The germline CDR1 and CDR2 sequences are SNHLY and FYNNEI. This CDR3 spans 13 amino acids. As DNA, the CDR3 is TGTGCCAGCAGTGAGTCGACCGCGGGAGGCTACACCTTC. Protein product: CASSESTAGGYTF.

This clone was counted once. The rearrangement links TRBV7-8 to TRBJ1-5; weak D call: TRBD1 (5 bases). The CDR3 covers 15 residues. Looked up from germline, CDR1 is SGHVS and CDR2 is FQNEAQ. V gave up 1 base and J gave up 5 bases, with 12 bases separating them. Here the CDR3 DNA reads TGTGCCAGCAGCTTAGGAGGGGAATGGGATCAGCCCCAGCATTTT. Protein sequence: CASSLGGEWDQPQHF.

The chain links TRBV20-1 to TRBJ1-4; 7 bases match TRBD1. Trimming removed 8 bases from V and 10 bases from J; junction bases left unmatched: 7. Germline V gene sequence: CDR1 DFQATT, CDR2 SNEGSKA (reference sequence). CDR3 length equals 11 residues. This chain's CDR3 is CSMRTGGKLFF. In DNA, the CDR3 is TGCAGTATGAGGACAGGCGGAAAACTGTTTTTT.

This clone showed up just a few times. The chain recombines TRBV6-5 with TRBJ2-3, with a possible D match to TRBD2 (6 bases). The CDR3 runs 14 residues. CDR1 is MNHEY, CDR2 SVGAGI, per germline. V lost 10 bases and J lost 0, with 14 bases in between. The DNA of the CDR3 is TGTGCCACCGTAGCGGACCTTAGCACAGATACGCAGTATTTT. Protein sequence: CATVADLSTDTQYF.

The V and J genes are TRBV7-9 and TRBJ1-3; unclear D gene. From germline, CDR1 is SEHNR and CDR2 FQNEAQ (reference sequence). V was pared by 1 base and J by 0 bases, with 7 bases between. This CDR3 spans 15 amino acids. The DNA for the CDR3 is TGTGCCAGCAGCTTAGTGGTTATCTCTGGAAACACCATATATTTT. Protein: CASSLVVISGNTIYF.